This TCR beta chain stems from a study of blood T cell repertoires in COVID-19. Study in general: The origin of the acute and convalescent COVID-19 samples was the United States, Italy and Spain. Sample material is recorded as cDNA or gDNA derived from T cells, B-cell-depleted T cells, or PBMCs.

Original processing methods: Estimation of nucleated cell counts was performed using reference gene primer amplification. This table comes from immunoSEQ multiplex PCR, and its TCRdb copy is limited to in-frame clones, with some not included. D and trimming come from the DNA, and the V and J calls and clone size come from that table. This table holds 90,000 to 120,000 clones, roughly 71% found once. CDR1 SGHDN and CDR2 FVKESK come from the germline V gene. The J segment lost 6 bases and the V segment lost 2 bases, leaving 7 bases of the junction unmatched. The CDR3 covers 16 residues. The sample taken for sequencing was peripheral blood. The chain carries TRBV14 and TRBJ2-1; 10 bases match TRBD2. This clonotype originated in an elderly man with acute or convalescent COVID-19. This chain's CDR3 is CASSQRGGLALNEQFF. For the CDR3, the DNA is TGTGCCAGCAGCCAAAGAGGGGGACTAGCGCTCAATGAGCAGTTCTTC.